The 5 T cell receptor beta chains in this list originate from one sample, sequenced in a study of blood T cell repertoires in COVID-19 (dated by TCRdb to 2020 to 2022). The library was prepared using the immunoSEQ multiplex PCR assay. The source is immuneACCESS, and TCRdb retained only in-frame sequences with V and J called. Part of the clones is not carried over; for the studies checked, unresolved V genes explain less than half of this, and the remainder is unexplained. The sample yields hundreds of thousands of clones; 80% to 90% were counted once. Approximately 1.5% of the sample goes to the ten largest clones. The sample comprised peripheral blood. These receptors were taken from a woman in her twenties or thirties with active or convalescent COVID-19.

The chain recombines TRBV27 with TRBJ2-1, with 12 positions matching TRBD2. Trimming took 5 bases from V and 8 from J; bases not matched to a gene: 7. This CDR3 is built from 15 residues. Germline V gene sequence: CDR1 MNHEY, CDR2 SMNVEV (reference sequence). CDR3 in amino acids: CASSDPSGGDYEQFF. DNA of the CDR3: TGTGCCAGCAGTGACCCTAGCGGGGGGGACTATGAGCAGTTCTTC.

This chain connects TRBV27 to TRBJ1-6, with 7 bases lining up with TRBD1. The CDR3 sequence is 15 residues long. The junction had 5 bases not matched to a gene; V was cut back by 7 bases and J by 2 bases. The germline gives CDR1 MNHEY, CDR2 SMNVEV (reference sequence). The CDR3 nucleotides are TGTGCCAGCAACCCCGGGACAGCCTATAATTCACCCCTCCACTTT. Translation: CASNPGTAYNSPLHF.

The chain uses TRBV7-8 and TRBJ1-5; the D gene is possibly TRBD1 (6 bases). The V gene's germline CDR1 is SGHVS and CDR2 FQNEAQ. V gave up 3 bases and J gave up 6 bases, with 12 bases separating them. This CDR3 region has 14 residues. The CDR3 region has the DNA TGTGCCAGCAGCTTGAGGGGGTCGATTCAGCCCCAGCATTTT. The encoded protein is CASSLRGSIQPQHF.

This chain links TRBV25-1 with TRBJ2-7; D unresolved. The CDR3 loop spans 15 amino acids. Trimming removed 5 bases from V and 4 bases from J, with 18 bases in between. The germline V gene has CDR1 MGHDK and CDR2 SYGVNS. CDR3 bases: TGTGCCAGCAGTCCCAAGTTAGATCGCAGGTACGAGCAGTACTTC. It codes for CASSPKLDRRYEQYF.

The CDR3 protein is CASRPYRDDYGYTF. CDR3 DNA sequence: TGTGCCAGCAGGCCCTACAGGGATGACTATGGCTACACCTTC. V gene TRBV5-5 combines with J gene TRBJ1-2, with D perhaps matching TRBD1 (6 bases). Trimming cost V 5 bases and J 3 bases, with 14 bases left between them. Germline V CDR1 and CDR2: SGHKS, YYEKEE (reference sequence). This CDR3 has 14 residues.